This T cell receptor beta chain is from a study of cytotoxic CD8 clonotypes in ibrutinib-treated CLL. Study background: Overall, 25 or so responses were partial and 2 complete; following median 68 months, roughly 14 patients stayed remitted and approximately 12 progressed. Treatment had run for a median 12 months, range 6 to 36, when response samples were taken. Whole-study results and caveats: The study found clonality rose at ibrutinib response, then fell toward baseline at progression.

In regard to this clone: Its matching antigen is unknown.

The targeted sequencing depth was 1 in 200,000 to 1 in 1 million T cells. Method: immunoSEQ multiplex PCR; TCRdb's copy keeps in-frame clones and lacks some. Of approximately 320,000 clones listed, 67% are singletons. The CDR3 totals 15 residues. With V trimmed by 1 base and J by 0 bases, 3 bases remained unmatched. Germline CDR1 MGHRA, CDR2 YSYEKL. The sequence derives from a human donor with chronic lymphocytic leukemia. Source: PBMCs, taken after 36 months of ibrutinib treatment. This chain joins TRBV4-1 and TRBJ2-7; 7 positions match TRBD1. The CDR3 nucleotides are TGCGCCAGCAGCCAAGCCGGGACAGACTCCTACGAGCAGTACTTC. Translating gives CASSQAGTDSYEQYF.